Listed here are 18 T cell receptor beta chains from one sample, sequenced in a study of CD8+CD57+ T cells in acquired aplastic anemia. Profiles of TCR beta VDJ and CDR3 were generated from a genomic DNA template. TCRdb passed the reads through MiXCR, listing each CDR3 protein once. Of about 210,000 distinct CDR3 sequences listed, 30% to 35% were seen once; the top ten hold approximately 1.2%. Sequenced input: sorted CD4+, CD8+, or CD8+CD57+ T cells (not recorded which) from PBMCs. The receptor set was obtained from a human donor in good health, serving as a control.

Concerning this clonotype: The CDR3 does not close with the conserved phenylalanine or tryptophan, likely indicating a read error. It is unclear where the CDR3 begins or ends on the DNA, so no DNA is shown, and the CDR3 is as TCRdb lists it. The CDR3 here is CASSYETS. The chain uses TRBV2 and TRBJ1-2. Germline CDR1 and CDR2: SNHLY and FYNNEI. Inclusive of both ends, the CDR3 amounts to 8 amino acids.

Notes on this clonotype: Since a much larger clone is just one base distant, this may be a read error. This rearrangement joins TRBV7-8 to TRBJ1-5; 8 bases are a match to TRBD1. Per germline, CDR1 SGHVS and CDR2 FQNEAQ. Germline trimming cut 4 bases from V and 9 bases from J; bases unmatched to any gene: 8. The CDR3 is made up of 14 amino acids. For the CDR3, the DNA is TGTGCCAGCAGCTCGGACAGGGTGTTGAGGCCCCAGCATTTT. Residues: CASSSDRVLRPQHF.

V usage is TRBV24-1 and J usage is TRBJ2-1, with unresolved D. Germline V gene lookup returns CDR1 KGHDR and CDR2 SFDVKD. Trimming took 5 bases from V and 3 from J, leaving 7 bases between them. CDR3 size: 13 residues. The CDR3 is CATSVQHYNEQFF. CDR3 coding DNA: TGTGCCACCAGTGTCCAACACTACAATGAGCAGTTCTTC.

This chain joins TRBV12-3 or TRBV12-4 and TRBJ2-1; unclear D gene. The CDR3 runs 14 residues. V was shortened by 6 bases and J by 5 bases, with 14 bases between the two germline ends. The CDR3 spells CASSQGRTNNEQFF. The DNA of the CDR3 is TGTGCCAGCAGCCAAGGTAGGACGAACAATGAGCAGTTCTTC.

Only a few counts were recorded for this clonotype. The V gene is TRBV11-2, the J gene TRBJ2-7; 7 bases agree with TRBD1. From germline, CDR1 is SGHAT and CDR2 FQNNGV. CDR3 length: 18 residues. V lost 4 bases, J lost 4 bases, and 19 bases stayed unmatched. CDR3 nucleotide sequence: TGTGCCAGCAGCTCAACCATAAGGACGGCTCCAGGGGGTTACGAGCAGTACTTC. As protein: CASSSTIRTAPGGYEQYF.

The rearrangement uses TRBV20-1 and TRBJ2-7, with 13 bases fitting TRBD2. CDR1 is DFQATT, CDR2 SNEGSKA, per germline (reference sequence). The CDR3 loop spans 15 amino acids. V shed 5 bases and J 4 bases; nucleotides not matched to a gene: 8. CDR3: CSASSTSGRTYEQYF. CDR3 sequence (DNA): TGCAGTGCTTCCTCGACTAGCGGGAGGACGTACGAGCAGTACTTC.

On this clonotype: A read error may explain this, as a much larger clone is one base away. The chain links TRBV7-2 to TRBJ2-7; TRBD1 aligns across 7 bases. The J segment lost 6 bases and the V segment lost 5 bases, leaving 7 bases of the junction unmatched. The CDR3 sequence is 13 residues long. Germline V gene data show CDR1 as SGHTA and CDR2 as FQGNSA. The CDR3 spells CASSRGRGFEQYF. CDR3 DNA: TGTGCCAGCAGCCGAGGCAGGGGGTTCGAGCAGTACTTC.

This sequence joins TRBV6-1 and TRBJ1-1, with a tentative D call TRBD1 (5 bases). V was clipped by 6 bases and J by 4 bases, with 18 bases between them. The CDR3 is made up of 15 amino acids. The V gene's germline CDR1 is MNHNS and CDR2 SASEGT. As DNA, the CDR3 is TGTGCCAGCAGACGACCACAGGAAACTCGCACTGAAGCTTTCTTT. Translated, it gives CASRRPQETRTEAFF.

Of note for this clonotype: One end of the junction is discordant with germline, which a read error may explain. The genes are TRBV24-1 and TRBJ2-3, with 11 bases lining up with TRBD2. This CDR3 is 15 amino acids long. Germline V lookup: CDR1 KGHDR, CDR2 SFDVKD. The DNA of the CDR3 is TGCCGTGGGACTAGCGGATTTGAGGGCACAGATACGCAGTATTTT. This encodes CRGTSGFEGTDTQYF.

V gene TRBV7-3 combines with J gene TRBJ2-1; possibly TRBD1 for D (6 bases). Germline V gene sequence: CDR1 SGHTA, CDR2 FQGTGA. Trimming took 5 bases from V and 0 from J, leaving 17 bases between them. This CDR3 region has 17 residues. The CDR3 reads CASSVGLQGPSYNEQFF. CDR3 bases: TGTGCCAGCAGCGTCGGACTCCAGGGGCCCTCCTACAATGAGCAGTTCTTC.

The chain recombines TRBV3-1 with TRBJ1-2; D ambiguous. The CDR3 spans 13 residues. Germline V CDR1 and CDR2: LGHDT, YNNKEL (reference sequence). The V end was cut by 4 bases, the J end by 7 bases, with 13 bases between. The CDR3 protein is CASSPRGQSGYTF. The CDR3 DNA is TGTGCCAGCAGCCCCCGTGGGCAGAGTGGCTACACCTTC.

This clonotype was picked up a small number of times. This chain joins TRBV6-5 and TRBJ1-1; 9 nucleotides match TRBD1. The germline V gene encodes CDR1 MNHEY and CDR2 SVGAGI. Trimming removed 0 bases from V and 5 bases from J; junction bases left unmatched: 13. The CDR3 is made up of 18 amino acids. CDR3 sequence (DNA): TGTGCCAGCAGTTACTCGATACCGGGACAGGGCTGGAATACTGAAGCTTTCTTT. Protein product: CASSYSIPGQGWNTEAFF.

The gene calls are TRBV20-1 and TRBJ2-5, with 11 positions matching TRBD2. This CDR3 has 12 residues. The germline V gene has CDR1 DFQATT and CDR2 SNEGSKA (reference sequence). CDR3 in amino acids: CSAIAGGGTQYF. The DNA for the CDR3 is TGCAGCGCCATAGCGGGAGGGGGGACCCAGTACTTC.

In the case of this clonotype: At one end the junction does not follow the germline gene, possibly because of a read error. The CDR3 DNA is TGTGCTAGCAGCCTGGACAGGGGAGGCGAGCAGTACTTC. It specifies CASSLDRGGEQYF. V and J are TRBV7-7 and TRBJ2-7, with 9 bases lining up with TRBD1. The CDR3 loop spans 13 amino acids. Germline V CDR1 and CDR2: SSHAT, FNYEAQ (reference sequence).

The sample holds many counts of this clonotype. The chain employs TRBV12-3 or TRBV12-4 and TRBJ2-6; weak D call: TRBD1 (6 bases). The V gene lost 3 bases and the J gene lost 0 bases, with 9 bases spanning the gap. The CDR3 runs 16 residues. CDR3 in DNA: TGTGCCAGCAGTTTGATCAGGGGCTCTGGGGCCAACGTCCTGACTTTC. It yields the protein CASSLIRGSGANVLTF.

The chain is built from TRBV29-1 and TRBJ1-1, with 7 bases matching TRBD1. V shed 1 base and J 6 bases; nucleotides not matched to a gene: 5. Germline CDR1 and CDR2: SQVTM and ANQGSEA. The CDR3 is made up of 13 amino acids. The CDR3 DNA is TGCAGCGTTGAAGCCAGGGGGGCCGCTGAAGCTTTCTTT. It specifies CSVEARGAAEAFF.

This clonotype appeared many times. The J gene is TRBJ2-1, the V gene TRBV19; D is unclear. The CDR3 loop spans 15 amino acids. V shed 4 bases and J shed 0 bases, with 10 bases lying between them. Germline values: CDR1 LNHDA, CDR2 SQIVND (reference sequence). The CDR3, as DNA: TGTGCCAGTAGTAACCCGTGGGCCTCCTACAATGAGCAGTTCTTC. This gives the protein CASSNPWASYNEQFF.

This chain connects TRBV3-1 to TRBJ2-7; a possible D gene is TRBD2 (5 bases). Trimming pared 0 bases from V and 3 bases from J, leaving 12 bases between. The CDR3 is 15 amino acids. CDR1 is LGHDT, CDR2 YNNKEL, per germline (reference sequence). CDR3 region: CASSQDSPGIYEQYF. The CDR3 DNA reads TGTGCCAGCAGCCAAGATTCTCCCGGGATCTACGAGCAGTACTTC.